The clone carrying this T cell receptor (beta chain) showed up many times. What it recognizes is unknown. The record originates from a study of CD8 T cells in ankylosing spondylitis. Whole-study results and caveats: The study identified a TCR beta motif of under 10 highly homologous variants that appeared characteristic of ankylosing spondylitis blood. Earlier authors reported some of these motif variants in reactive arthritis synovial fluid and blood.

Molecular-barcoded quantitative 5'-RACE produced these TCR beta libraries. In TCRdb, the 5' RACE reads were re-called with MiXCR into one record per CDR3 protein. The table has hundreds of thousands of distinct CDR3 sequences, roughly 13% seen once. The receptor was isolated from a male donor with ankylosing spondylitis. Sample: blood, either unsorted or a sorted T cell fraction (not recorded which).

CDR3 region: CASSLDGDGGQPQHF. The DNA of the CDR3 is TGCGCCAGCAGCTTGGACGGAGATGGCGGTCAGCCCCAGCATTTT. This chain connects TRBV5-1 to TRBJ1-5; unclear D gene. Germline values: CDR1 SGHRS, CDR2 YFSETQ. The CDR3 spans 15 residues. Trimming removed 0 bases at V and 6 bases at J, with 13 bases between. Full variable domain (missing parts from reference TRBV5-1 and TRBJ1-5): KAGVTQTPRYLIKTRGQQVTLSCSPISGHRSVSWYQQTPGQGLQFLFEYFSETQRNKGNFPGRFSGRQFSNSRSEMNVSTLELGDSALYLCASSLDGDGGQPQHFGDGTRLSIL.